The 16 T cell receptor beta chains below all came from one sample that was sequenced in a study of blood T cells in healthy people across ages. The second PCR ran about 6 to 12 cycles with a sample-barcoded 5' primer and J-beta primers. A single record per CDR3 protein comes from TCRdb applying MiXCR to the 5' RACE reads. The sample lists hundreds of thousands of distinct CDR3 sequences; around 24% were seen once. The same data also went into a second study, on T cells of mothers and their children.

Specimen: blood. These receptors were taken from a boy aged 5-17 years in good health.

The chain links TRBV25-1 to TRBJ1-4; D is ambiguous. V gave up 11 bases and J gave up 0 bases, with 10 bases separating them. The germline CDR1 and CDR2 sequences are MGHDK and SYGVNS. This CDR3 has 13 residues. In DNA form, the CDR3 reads TGTGCCGGGCGGAGGGCAACTAATGAAAAACTGTTTTTT. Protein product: CAGRRATNEKLFF.

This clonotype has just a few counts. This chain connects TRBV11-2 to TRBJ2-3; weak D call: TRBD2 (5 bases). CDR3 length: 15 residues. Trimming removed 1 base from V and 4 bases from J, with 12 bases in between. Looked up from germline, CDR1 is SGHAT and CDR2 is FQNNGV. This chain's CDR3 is CASSLVGDGADTQYF. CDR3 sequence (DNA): TGTGCCAGCAGCTTAGTCGGGGATGGGGCAGATACGCAGTATTTT.

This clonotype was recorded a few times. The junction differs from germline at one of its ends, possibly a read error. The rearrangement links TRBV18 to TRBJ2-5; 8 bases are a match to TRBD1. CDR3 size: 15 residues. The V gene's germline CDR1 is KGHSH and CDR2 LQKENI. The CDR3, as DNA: TGTGCCAGCTCAACACCCTGGACAGGGAAAGAGACCCAGTACTTC. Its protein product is CASSTPWTGKETQYF.

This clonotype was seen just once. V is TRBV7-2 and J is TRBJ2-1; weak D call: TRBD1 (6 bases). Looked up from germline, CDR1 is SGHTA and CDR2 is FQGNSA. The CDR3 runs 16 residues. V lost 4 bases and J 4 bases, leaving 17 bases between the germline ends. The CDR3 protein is CASSSQGAGAYNEQFF. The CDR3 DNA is TGTGCCAGCAGCTCGCAAGGGGCAGGGGCTTACAATGAGCAGTTCTTC.

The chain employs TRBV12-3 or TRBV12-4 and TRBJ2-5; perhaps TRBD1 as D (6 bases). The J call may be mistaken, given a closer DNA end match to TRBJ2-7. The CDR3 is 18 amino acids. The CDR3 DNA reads TGTGCCAGCAGTTTAATGGGCCTGGGGGCGCGAGGTAACTACGAGCAGTACTTC. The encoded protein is CASSLMGLGARGNYEQYF.

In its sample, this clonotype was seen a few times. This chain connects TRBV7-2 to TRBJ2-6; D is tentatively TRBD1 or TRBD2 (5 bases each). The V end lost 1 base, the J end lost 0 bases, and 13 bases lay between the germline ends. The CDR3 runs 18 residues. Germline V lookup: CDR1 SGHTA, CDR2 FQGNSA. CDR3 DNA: TGTGCCAGCAGCTTAGTTTTTCTGAGGGGCTCTGGGGCCAACGTCCTGACTTTC. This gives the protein CASSLVFLRGSGANVLTF.

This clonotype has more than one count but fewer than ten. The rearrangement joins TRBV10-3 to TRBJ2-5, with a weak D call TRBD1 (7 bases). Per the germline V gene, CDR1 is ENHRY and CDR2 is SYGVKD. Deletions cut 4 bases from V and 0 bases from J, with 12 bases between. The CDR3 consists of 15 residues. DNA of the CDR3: TGTGCCATCAGTGTTGCAGGGGGGTACCAAGAGACCCAGTACTTC. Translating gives CAISVAGGYQETQYF.

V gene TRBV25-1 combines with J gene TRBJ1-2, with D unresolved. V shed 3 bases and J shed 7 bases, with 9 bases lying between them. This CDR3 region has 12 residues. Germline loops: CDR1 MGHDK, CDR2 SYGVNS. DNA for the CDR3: TGTGCCAGCAGTGATCCGGTTGGTGGCTACACCTTC. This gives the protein CASSDPVGGYTF.

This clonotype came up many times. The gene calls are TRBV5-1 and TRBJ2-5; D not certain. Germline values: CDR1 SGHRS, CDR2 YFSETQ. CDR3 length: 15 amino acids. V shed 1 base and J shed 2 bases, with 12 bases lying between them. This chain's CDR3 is CASSLILTSQETQYF. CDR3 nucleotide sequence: TGCGCCAGCAGCTTGATTCTTACGTCTCAAGAGACCCAGTACTTC.

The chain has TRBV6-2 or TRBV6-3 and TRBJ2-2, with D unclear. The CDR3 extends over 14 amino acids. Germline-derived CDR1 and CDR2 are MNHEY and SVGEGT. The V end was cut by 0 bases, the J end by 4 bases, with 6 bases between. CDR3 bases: TGTGCCAGCAGTTACTCCCACGCCACCGGGGAGCTGTTTTTT. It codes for CASSYSHATGELFF.

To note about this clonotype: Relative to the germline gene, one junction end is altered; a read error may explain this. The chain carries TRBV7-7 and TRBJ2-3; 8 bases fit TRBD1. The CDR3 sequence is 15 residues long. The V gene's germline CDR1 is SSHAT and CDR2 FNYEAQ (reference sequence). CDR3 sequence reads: CASSPGTGGKDTQYF. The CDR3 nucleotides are TGTGCTAGCAGCCCCGGGACAGGTGGTAAAGATACGCAGTATTTT.

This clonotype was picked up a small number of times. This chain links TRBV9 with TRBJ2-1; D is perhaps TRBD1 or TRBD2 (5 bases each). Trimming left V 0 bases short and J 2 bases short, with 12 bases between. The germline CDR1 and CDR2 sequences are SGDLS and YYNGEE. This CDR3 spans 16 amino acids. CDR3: CASSVEWDPTYNEQFF. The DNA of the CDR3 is TGTGCCAGCAGCGTAGAGTGGGACCCCACCTACAATGAGCAGTTCTTC. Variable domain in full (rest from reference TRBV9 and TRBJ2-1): DSGVTQTPKHLITATGQRVTLRCSPRSGDLSVYWYQQSLDQGLQFLIQYYNGEERAKGNILERFSAQQFPDLHSELNLSSLELGDSALYFCASSVEWDPTYNEQFFGPGTRLTVL.

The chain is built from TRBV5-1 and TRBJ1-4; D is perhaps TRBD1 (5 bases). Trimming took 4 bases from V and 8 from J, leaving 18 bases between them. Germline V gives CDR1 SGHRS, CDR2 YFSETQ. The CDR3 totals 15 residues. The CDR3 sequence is CASSLGTGPAEKLFF. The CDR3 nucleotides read TGCGCCAGCAGCCTCGGTACAGGACCTGCGGAAAAACTGTTTTTT.

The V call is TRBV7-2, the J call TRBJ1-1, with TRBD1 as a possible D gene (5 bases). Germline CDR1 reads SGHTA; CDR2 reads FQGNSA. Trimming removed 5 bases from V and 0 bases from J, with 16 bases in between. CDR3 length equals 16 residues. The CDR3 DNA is TGTGCCAGCAGCCACGGACAAGGCAGATTGAACACTGAAGCTTTCTTT. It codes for CASSHGQGRLNTEAFF.

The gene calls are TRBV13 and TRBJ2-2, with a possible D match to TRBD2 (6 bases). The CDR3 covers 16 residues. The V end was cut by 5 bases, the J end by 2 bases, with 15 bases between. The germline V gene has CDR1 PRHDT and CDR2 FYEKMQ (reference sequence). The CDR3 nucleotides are TGTGCCAGCAGCCAAATACAACTAGCTAACACCGGGGAGCTGTTTTTT. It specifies CASSQIQLANTGELFF.

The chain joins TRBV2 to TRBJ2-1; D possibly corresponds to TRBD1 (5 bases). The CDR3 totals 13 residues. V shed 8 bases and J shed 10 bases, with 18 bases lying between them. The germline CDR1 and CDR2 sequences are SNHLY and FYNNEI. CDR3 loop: CASPDPQGGEQFF. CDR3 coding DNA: TGTGCCAGCCCCGACCCCCAGGGTGGGGAGCAGTTCTTC. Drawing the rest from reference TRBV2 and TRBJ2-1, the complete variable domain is EPEVTQTPSHQVTQMGQEVILRCVPISNHLYFYWYRQILGQKVEFLVSFYNNEISEKSEIFDDQFSVERPDGSNFTLKIRSTKLEDSAMYFCASPDPQGGEQFFGPGTRLTVL.